Shown below are 20 T cell receptor beta chains from a single sample sequenced in a study of T cell repertoires in cytomegalovirus infection (dated by TCRdb to about 2019). Their antigens remain unidentified. Sequencer: Illumina HiSeq 1500. TCRdb reran the public reads through fastp at Q25 and MiXCR, keeping productive beta chains. Each entry is one CDR3 protein sequence, shown with its most common DNA and genes. A total of about 890,000 distinct CDR3 sequences appear in this sample, 31% of them only once. The ten largest make up 11% to 15% of the sample. Read against the paper, the sample's treatment or condition label means: in vitro stimulation with specific CMV peptide epitopes to enrich CMV-specific T cells. Sequencing was performed on cultured CD8+ T cells from PBMCs, taken from culture after CMV antigen stimulation. Receptors were obtained from a human donor in good health (CMV status not recorded). Some clones in this sample may be carry-over from other donors' samples.

The chain employs TRBV7-6 and TRBJ1-1, with a weak D call TRBD1 (5 bases). The germline V and J ends were trimmed by 8 bases and 2 bases, with 15 bases remaining between them. The CDR3 length is 14 residues. Germline CDR1 SGHVS, CDR2 FNYEAQ. CDR3 in amino acids: CASRTGGGNTEAFF. The CDR3, as DNA: TGTGCCAGCCGAACCGGCGGGGGTAACACTGAAGCTTTCTTT. The whole variable domain, remainder taken from reference TRBV7-6 and TRBJ1-1, is GAGVSQSPRYKVTKRGQDVALRCDPISGHVSLYWYRQALGQGPEFLTYFNYEAQQDKSGLPNDRFSAERPEGSISTLTIQRTEQRDSAMYRCASRTGGGNTEAFFGQGTRLTVV.

This clonotype was seen a handful of times. A junction boundary mismatches the germline segment, possibly from a read error. The chain combines TRBV7-8 with TRBJ2-2; 7 bases fit TRBD2. This CDR3 has 18 residues. Germline CDR1 and CDR2: SGHVS and FQNEAQ. CDR3 region: CASSLAPPSGVNTGELFF. CDR3 sequence (DNA): TGTGCCAGCAGCCTAGCCCCTCCTAGCGGCGTGAACACCGGGGAGCTGTTTTTT.

This clonotype has ten or more counts. The chain joins TRBV7-9 to TRBJ2-1; 12 bases are shared with TRBD2. The junction had 3 bases not matched to a gene; V was cut back by 2 bases and J by 7 bases. The CDR3 extends over 15 amino acids. Germline loops: CDR1 SEHNR, CDR2 FQNEAQ (reference sequence). Here the CDR3 reads CASSLKTSGGNEQFF. The CDR3 DNA reads as TGTGCCAGCAGCTTAAAAACTAGCGGGGGGAATGAGCAGTTCTTC.

Worth noting for this clonotype: The conserved final phenylalanine or tryptophan is absent from the CDR3, which likely points to a read error. The DNA is left out, because the CDR3 cannot be placed on it with certainty; the CDR3 is given as TCRdb lists it. CDR3 sequence: CASSEGDLWC. The chain combines TRBV6-1 with TRBJ1-1. The CDR3 region is 10 residues in length, termini included. Germline loops: CDR1 MNHNS, CDR2 SASEGT.

This clonotype appeared a few times. The gene calls are TRBV4-2 and TRBJ2-7, with D possibly called TRBD1 or TRBD2 (6 bases each). Germline CDR1 and CDR2: LGHNA and YNFKEQ. The germline V and J ends were trimmed by 4 bases and 5 bases, with 12 bases remaining between them. This CDR3 comprises 13 residues. CDR3 protein: CASSPRGTNEQYF. The CDR3, as DNA: TGTGCCAGCAGCCCTCGGGGGACAAACGAGCAGTACTTC.

The CDR3 sequence: CASSRGGLGLNTEAFF. CDR3 DNA sequence: TGTGCCAGCAGTCGGGGTGGGTTAGGCCTGAACACTGAAGCTTTCTTT. The chain employs TRBV7-2 and TRBJ1-1, with D unclear. Between the trimmed V and J ends, which lost 6 bases and 0 bases, there was a span of 17 bases. The germline V gene encodes CDR1 SGHTA and CDR2 FQGNSA. The length of the CDR3 is 16 residues. Full variable domain (missing parts from reference TRBV7-2 and TRBJ1-1): GAGVSQSPSNKVTEKGKDVELRCDPISGHTALYWYRQSLGQGLEFLIYFQGNSAPDKSGLPSDRFSAERTGGSVSTLTIQRTQQEDSAVYLCASSRGGLGLNTEAFFGQGTRLTVV.

To note about this clonotype: Germline and junction disagree at one end, which may indicate a read error. CDR3: CASSLETGLDYGYTF. In nucleotides, the CDR3 is TGTGCCAGCAGCTTGGAAACAGGGTTGGACTATGGCTACACCTTC. The chain has TRBV5-3 and TRBJ1-2; D might be TRBD1 (6 bases). TRBV5-3 is recorded as an ORF, its role being uncertain. This CDR3 comprises 15 residues.

The DNA of the CDR3 is TGTGCCACCAGTGCCGTTGGGCGGTCCTCCTACAATGAGCAGTTCTTC. This sequence encodes CATSAVGRSSYNEQFF. The chain links TRBV24-1 to TRBJ2-1; D call uncertain. CDR1 and CDR2 from the germline V gene are KGHDR and SFDVKD. Trimming stripped 5 bases from V and 0 bases from J, with 13 bases between. The CDR3 length is 16 residues.

As for this clonotype: One end of the junction fails to match germline, which may point to a read error. The rearrangement links TRBV7-4 to TRBJ1-5, with 7 bases that match TRBD1. This CDR3 spans 15 amino acids. Germline CDR1 and CDR2: SGHVT and SQSDAQ. The CDR3 nucleotides read TGTGCCAGCAGCCCGTCAGGGGGGCCTAATCAGCCCCTGCATTTT. Translation: CASSPSGGPNQPLHF. Based on the CDR3 plus reference TRBV7-4 and TRBJ1-5, the full variable domain is GAGVSQSPRYKVAKRGRDVALRCDSISGHVTLYWYRQTLGQGSEVLTYSQSDAQRDKSGRPSGRFSAERPERSVSTLKIQRTEQGDSAVYLCASSPSGGPNQPLHFGDGTRLSIL.

The CDR3 DNA reads TGCAGTGCTATACAGCAAAAAGAGACCCAGTACTTC. Protein product: CSAIQQKETQYF. V and J are TRBV20-1 and TRBJ2-5; no definite D call. This CDR3 is 12 amino acids long. Trimming stripped 4 bases from V and 3 bases from J, with 9 bases between. Germline V lookup: CDR1 DFQATT, CDR2 SNEGSKA (reference sequence).

The V and J genes are TRBV12-3 or TRBV12-4 and TRBJ2-1, with a possible D match to TRBD1 (5 bases). The CDR3 is 17 amino acids. V lost 3 bases to trimming and J lost 4 bases, with 19 bases between them. CDR3 DNA: TGTGCCAGCAGTTTTCTTAAACAGGTCAGAGATTACAATGAGCAGTTCTTC. Its translation is CASSFLKQVRDYNEQFF.

The V call is TRBV4-2, the J call TRBJ2-3; 8 nucleotides match TRBD2. The V and J ends lost 3 bases and 6 bases, in that order; junction bases with no gene match: 5. The CDR3 contains 14 residues. The V gene's germline CDR1 is LGHNA and CDR2 YNFKEQ. CDR3 in DNA: TGTGCCAGCAGCCACGGACTAGCTGGGGATACGCAGTATTTT. Protein: CASSHGLAGDTQYF.

The chain couples TRBV29-1 to TRBJ1-2; 7 nucleotides match TRBD1. The germline CDR1 and CDR2 sequences are SQVTM and ANQGSEA. The CDR3 sequence is 11 residues long. Trimming took 5 bases from V and 7 from J; bases not matched to a gene: 4. The CDR3 DNA is TGCAGCGTTTTCCACAGGGGTGGCTACACCTTC. Translated, it gives CSVFHRGGYTF.

Many counts were recorded for this clonotype. The CDR3 DNA reads TGCGCCAGCAGCCAAGATCGGGGGGGCCTCTACAATGAGCAGTTCTTC. Its translation: CASSQDRGGLYNEQFF. The chain is built from TRBV4-3 and TRBJ2-1, with TRBD2 identical over 8 bases. The CDR3 consists of 16 residues. Germline V gene lookup returns CDR1 LGHNA and CDR2 YSLEER. V lost 0 bases and J lost 3; bases outside the gene matches: 4.

This rearrangement joins TRBV29-1 to TRBJ1-2; TRBD1 agrees at 8 bases. V dropped 6 bases and J dropped 4; count of bases not matched to a gene: 7. The CDR3 is made up of 13 amino acids. Germline loops: CDR1 SQVTM, CDR2 ANQGSEA. The CDR3 loop is CSVQGAQAYGYTF. CDR3 sequence (DNA): TGCAGCGTGCAGGGGGCGCAGGCCTATGGCTACACCTTC.

This clonotype has just a few counts. J is TRBJ1-2 and V is TRBV5-1; D is unresolved. This CDR3 spans 15 amino acids. Looked up from germline, CDR1 is SGHRS and CDR2 is YFSETQ. V lost 0 bases, J lost 1 base, and 10 bases lay in between. The CDR3 DNA sequence: TGCGCCAGCAGCTTGGAGGTGGACCATAACTATGGCTACACCTTC. Amino acid sequence: CASSLEVDHNYGYTF.

The V and J genes are TRBV12-3 or TRBV12-4 and TRBJ2-2; possibly TRBD2 for D (5 bases). The CDR3 is 11 amino acids. V was clipped by 6 bases and J by 15 bases, with 14 bases between them. CDR3 nucleotides: TGTGCCAGCAGACTAGAAACCGAGGTGTTTTTT. Encoded protein: CASRLETEVFF.

The rearrangement links TRBV6-2 or TRBV6-3 to TRBJ2-7; D possibly corresponds to TRBD1 (5 bases). Trimming took off 6 bases at V and 2 bases at J, with 20 bases between the two ends. The V gene's germline CDR1 is MNHEY and CDR2 SVGEGT. The CDR3 totals 16 residues. CDR3 sequence: CASRGLLDSLPYEQYV. CDR3 nucleotides: TGTGCCAGCAGGGGCTTACTCGACAGCCTTCCCTACGAGCAGTACGTC.

There are many counts of this clonotype. This sequence joins TRBV12-3 or TRBV12-4 and TRBJ2-7; a possible D gene is TRBD1 (7 bases). This CDR3 spans 13 amino acids. V gave up 6 bases and J gave up 6 bases, with 15 bases separating them. The CDR3 nucleotides read TGTGCCAGCAGGACTGGGACAGCGGGCGAGCAGTACGTC. Amino acids: CASRTGTAGEQYV.

The rearrangement joins TRBV6-2 or TRBV6-3 to TRBJ2-5; tentative D call: TRBD2 (6 bases). CDR3 length equals 16 residues. Germline CDR1 reads MNHEY; CDR2 reads SVGEGT. V lost 4 bases to trimming and J lost 5 bases, with 20 bases between them. The chain's CDR3 is CASSLPYGGAQETQYF. CDR3 nucleotide sequence: TGTGCCAGCAGTTTGCCATATGGAGGGGCGCAGGAGACCCAGTACTTC.